These 27 T cell receptor beta chains were sequenced from one sample in a study of T-cell memory formation after mild COVID-19. Using its own MiXCR run on the 5' RACE reads, TCRdb lists one record per CDR3 protein. The table has about 350,000 distinct CDR3 sequences, approximately 15% seen once. The source material was PBMCs or a T cell subset sorted from them (not recorded which). These receptors all come from a man in his late teens or twenties who had mild COVID-19 (a few samples of this study predate the infection). Cell type and time point are not known.

Here the CDR3 reads CRVGTPEGEAFF. The CDR3 DNA is TGCAGGGTTGGGACTCCCGAGGGGGAAGCTTTCTTT. V usage is TRBV20-1 and J usage is TRBJ1-1; D perhaps matches TRBD1 (5 bases). Germline V gene data show CDR1 as DFQATT and CDR2 as SNEGSKA (reference sequence). The CDR3 contains 12 residues.

The gene calls are TRBV6-5 and TRBJ1-4; D ambiguous. The CDR3 is 13 amino acids. The germline gives CDR1 MNHEY, CDR2 SVGAGI. With 0 bases removed from V and 14 bases from J, the gap between germline ends came to 13 bases. The DNA of the CDR3 is TGTGCCAGCAGTTACTCGGCCGAAAGTAAGCTGTTTTTT. Its protein is CASSYSAESKLFF.

This clonotype was seen only a few times. The chain recombines TRBV20-1 with TRBJ1-2, with TRBD1 as a possible D gene (5 bases). Trimming pared 3 bases from V and 4 bases from J, leaving 12 bases between. CDR3 length: 13 residues. CDR1 is DFQATT, CDR2 SNEGSKA, per germline (reference sequence). CDR3 in amino acids: CSASRQGTYGYTF. As DNA, the CDR3 is TGCAGTGCTAGCCGGCAGGGTACCTATGGCTACACCTTC.

The chain has TRBV7-2 and TRBJ1-3; D gene ambiguous. Trimming removed 1 base from V and 0 bases from J, with 7 bases in between. CDR3 length: 15 residues. From germline, CDR1 is SGHTA and CDR2 FQGNSA. The CDR3 is CASSLGVLSGNTIYF. In nucleotides, the CDR3 is TGTGCCAGCAGCTTAGGAGTCCTCTCTGGAAACACCATATATTTT.

This clonotype was seen a few times. This sequence joins TRBV5-1 and TRBJ2-7; 7 nucleotides line up with TRBD2. The V and J ends lost 2 bases and 6 bases, in that order; junction bases with no gene match: 5. The length of the CDR3 is 13 residues. CDR1 is SGHRS and CDR2 is YFSETQ in the germline V gene. The CDR3 DNA follows: TGCGCCAGCAGCTTTTTAGCGGGCGGCGAGCAGTACTTC. This encodes CASSFLAGGEQYF. The entire variable domain, with the rest obtained from reference TRBV5-1 and TRBJ2-7, is as follows: KAGVTQTPRYLIKTRGQQVTLSCSPISGHRSVSWYQQTPGQGLQFLFEYFSETQRNKGNFPGRFSGRQFSNSRSEMNVSTLELGDSALYLCASSFLAGGEQYFGPGTRLTVT.

This chain links TRBV6-5 with TRBJ2-1, with 13 positions matching TRBD2. This CDR3 spans 15 amino acids. V lost 6 bases and J lost 10; bases outside the gene matches: 9. Germline lookup yields CDR1 MNHEY and CDR2 SVGAGI. The CDR3 loop is CASRSLAGGPGEQFF. The DNA for the CDR3 is TGTGCCAGCAGGTCACTAGCGGGGGGGCCTGGGGAGCAGTTCTTC.

This chain links TRBV7-8 with TRBJ1-2; D is ambiguous. V shed 5 bases and J shed 5 bases, with 18 bases lying between them. CDR1 is SGHVS and CDR2 is FQNEAQ in the germline V gene. This CDR3 has 15 residues. CDR3 loop: CASSPRLSPPYGYTF. The CDR3 DNA reads TGTGCCAGCAGCCCCCGTCTGAGTCCCCCTTATGGCTACACCTTC.

This clonotype was picked up a small number of times. The chain couples TRBV7-2 to TRBJ2-3; perhaps TRBD2 as D (5 bases). Germline CDR1 reads SGHTA; CDR2 reads FQGNSA. Trimming shortened V by 3 bases and J by 4 bases, and 14 bases separated the two germline ends. The CDR3 sequence is 15 residues long. CDR3 residues: CASSFARLLADTQYF. The CDR3 bases are TGTGCCAGCAGCTTCGCCCGACTACTAGCAGATACGCAGTATTTT.

Only a few counts were recorded for this clonotype. The chain couples TRBV7-2 to TRBJ1-5; D is undetermined. V shed 3 bases and J shed 2 bases, with 14 bases lying between them. The CDR3 consists of 16 residues. CDR1 is SGHTA, CDR2 FQGNSA, per germline. The CDR3 DNA reads as TGTGCCAGCAGCTTTATCGGGATTATGGGCAATCAGCCCCAGCATTTT. Its protein is CASSFIGIMGNQPQHF.

The chain employs TRBV4-2 and TRBJ2-3, with a possible D match to TRBD2 (6 bases). The CDR3 loop spans 15 amino acids. V lost 3 bases and J lost 3, with 13 bases in between. Germline CDR1 reads LGHNA; CDR2 reads YNFKEQ. The CDR3 DNA is TGTGCCAGCAGCCAGGGACTGAAGGAGACAGATACGCAGTATTTT. This codes for CASSQGLKETDTQYF.

This clonotype came up many times. Mismatch with germline at one junction end may stem from a read error. The rearrangement links TRBV7-7 to TRBJ2-5; 8 positions agree with TRBD2. The CDR3 extends over 15 amino acids. The germline V gene encodes CDR1 SSHAT and CDR2 FNYEAQ (reference sequence). The DNA for the CDR3 is TGTGCTAGCAGCCGGGGGGGGACGTACCAAGAGACCCAGTACTTC. This translates into CASSRGGTYQETQYF.

This clonotype was recorded a few times. This chain joins TRBV12-3 or TRBV12-4 and TRBJ1-2; D gene ambiguous. The CDR3 runs 12 residues. Trimming took 1 base from V and 11 from J, leaving 11 bases between them. CDR3 nucleotide sequence: TGTGCCAGCAGTTTAGAGTCTGGGATTTACACCTTC. Translating gives CASSLESGIYTF.

This clonotype has more than one count but fewer than ten. The rearrangement links TRBV4-3 to TRBJ2-1; TRBD1 is a possible D gene (6 bases). Germline lookup yields CDR1 LGHNA and CDR2 YSLEER. This CDR3 contains 15 residues. With 1 base removed from V and 7 bases from J, the gap between germline ends came to 14 bases. In DNA form, the CDR3 reads TGCGCCAGCAGCCAAGGCAGGGGCGTGAAGAATGAGCAGTTCTTC. It codes for CASSQGRGVKNEQFF.

The rearrangement links TRBV6-2 or TRBV6-3 to TRBJ2-2; the D gene could be TRBD1 or TRBD2 (6 bases each). The CDR3 contains 14 residues. Per the germline V gene, CDR1 is MNHEY and CDR2 is SVGEGT. Trimming cost V 4 bases and J 7 bases, with 13 bases left between them. The CDR3 spells CASSWGAGIGELFF. The CDR3 region has the DNA TGTGCCAGCAGTTGGGGGGCCGGGATCGGGGAGCTGTTTTTT.

This clonotype was counted only a few times. V and J are TRBV6-5 and TRBJ2-6, with D hard to call. The germline V gene has CDR1 MNHEY and CDR2 SVGAGI. V was clipped by 1 base and J by 0 bases, with 10 bases between them. This CDR3 is built from 17 residues. The DNA for the CDR3 is TGTGCCAGCAGTTACTTCCCTCAGAACTCTGGGGCCAACGTCCTGACTTTC. Translation: CASSYFPQNSGANVLTF.

This chain connects TRBV5-1 to TRBJ1-2; 9 bases align to TRBD1. The CDR3 is made up of 14 amino acids. The ends lost 3 bases at V and 8 bases at J; junction bases unmatched: 8. Per germline, CDR1 SGHRS and CDR2 YFSETQ. This CDR3 reads CASSSSPGTGGYTF. The CDR3 DNA reads as TGCGCCAGCAGCTCCAGTCCCGGGACAGGGGGCTACACCTTC. The variable domain in full, completed from reference TRBV5-1 and TRBJ1-2, reads KAGVTQTPRYLIKTRGQQVTLSCSPISGHRSVSWYQQTPGQGLQFLFEYFSETQRNKGNFPGRFSGRQFSNSRSEMNVSTLELGDSALYLCASSSSPGTGGYTFGSGTRLTVV.

This clonotype was counted between two and nine times. The V and J genes are TRBV27 and TRBJ2-7; tentative D call: TRBD2 (5 bases). Germline values: CDR1 MNHEY, CDR2 SMNVEV (reference sequence). The V and J ends lost 5 bases and 9 bases respectively, with 20 bases between them. The CDR3 covers 14 residues. CDR3: CASSPQNTRRRQYV. CDR3 nucleotide sequence: TGTGCCAGCAGTCCCCAAAACACCCGGAGGCGGCAGTACGTC.

This clonotype was observed a handful of times. V usage is TRBV3-1 and J usage is TRBJ2-3, with D uncertain. This CDR3 has 14 residues. Per germline, CDR1 LGHDT and CDR2 YNNKEL (reference sequence). Deletions cut 3 bases from V and 0 bases from J, with 7 bases between. The CDR3 nucleotides read TGTGCCAGCAGCCAGGGCAGAAGCACAGATACGCAGTATTTT. Translating gives CASSQGRSTDTQYF.

This clonotype showed up just a few times. The chain is built from TRBV29-1 and TRBJ2-3, with no clear D. CDR3 length: 13 residues. In germline, CDR1 is SQVTM, CDR2 ANQGSEA. V shed 3 bases and J shed 7 bases, with 14 bases lying between them. This CDR3 is CSVEYPTTNTQYF. The CDR3 DNA follows: TGCAGCGTTGAGTATCCGACCACGAATACGCAGTATTTT.

This clonotype came up a few times. The rearrangement joins TRBV20-1 to TRBJ2-6; 8 nucleotides match TRBD1. Losses at the gene ends were 5 bases for V and 2 bases for J; bases not matched to a gene: 8. There are 16 residues in the CDR3. The germline CDR1 and CDR2 sequences are DFQATT and SNEGSKA (reference sequence). CDR3 DNA sequence: TGCAGTGCTGTTCAGGGGGCGCGGACTGGGGCCAACGTCCTGACTTTC. It encodes CSAVQGARTGANVLTF.

This clonotype was found a few times. The chain is built from TRBV19 and TRBJ1-6; 8 bases are shared with TRBD1. CDR3 size: 14 residues. Germline CDR1 is LNHDA and CDR2 is SQIVND (reference sequence). Trimming at V came to 6 bases and at J to 9 bases, leaving 7 bases not matched to a gene. The CDR3 DNA reads as TGTGCCAGTAGCCCGGGACAGGTTGCTTCACCCCTCCACTTT. It is translated as CASSPGQVASPLHF.

This clonotype was counted between two and nine times. The chain links TRBV27 to TRBJ1-4, with a possible D match to TRBD1 (5 bases). The germline gives CDR1 MNHEY, CDR2 SMNVEV (reference sequence). This CDR3 has 12 residues. The V gene lost 6 bases and the J gene lost 10 bases, with 12 bases spanning the gap. CDR3: CASRGPGGKLFF. CDR3 coding DNA: TGTGCCAGCAGAGGACCGGGGGGAAAACTGTTTTTT.

This clonotype was counted ten times or more. CDR3 nucleotides: TGCGCCAGCAGCGGAATATCCCTAGCGGGCTCCCCCTACAATGAGCAGTTCTTC. Translating it yields CASSGISLAGSPYNEQFF. V and J are TRBV5-1 and TRBJ2-1, with 8 bases lining up with TRBD2. This CDR3 region has 18 residues. CDR1 and CDR2 from the germline V gene are SGHRS and YFSETQ. The junction had 14 bases not matched to a gene; V was cut back by 4 bases and J by 2 bases. Full variable domain (rest looked up from reference TRBV5-1 and TRBJ2-1): KAGVTQTPRYLIKTRGQQVTLSCSPISGHRSVSWYQQTPGQGLQFLFEYFSETQRNKGNFPGRFSGRQFSNSRSEMNVSTLELGDSALYLCASSGISLAGSPYNEQFFGPGTRLTVL.

The chain uses TRBV7-2 and TRBJ2-1; the match to TRBD2 covers 13 bases. The CDR3 covers 15 residues. Germline lookup yields CDR1 SGHTA and CDR2 FQGNSA. V shed 1 base, J shed 12 bases, and the junction held 6 bases outside the gene matches. CDR3 in DNA: TGTGCCAGCAGCTTAGTTGGGACTAGCGGGGCGGGGCAGTTCTTC. Protein: CASSLVGTSGAGQFF.

The V and J genes are TRBV5-6 and TRBJ1-6, with TRBD1 matching 7 bases. Germline loops: CDR1 SGHDT, CDR2 YYEEEE. The V and J ends lost 4 bases and 11 bases, in that order; junction bases with no gene match: 9. The CDR3 extends over 14 amino acids. The CDR3 DNA sequence: TGTGCCAGCAGCCTACAGGGGTCAAGTACACCCCTCCACTTT. The encoded protein is CASSLQGSSTPLHF.

This clonotype was recorded a few times. The chain combines TRBV7-3 with TRBJ2-5, with 7 bases identical to TRBD1. The ends lost 5 bases at V and 5 bases at J; junction bases unmatched: 8. The CDR3 sequence is 14 residues long. Germline V CDR1 and CDR2: SGHTA, FQGTGA. CDR3 in amino acids: CASSPGQAAETQYF. In nucleotides, the CDR3 is TGTGCCAGCAGCCCCGGACAGGCGGCGGAGACCCAGTACTTC. Full variable domain (outside the CDR3, taken from reference TRBV7-3 and TRBJ2-5): GAGVSQTPSNKVTEKGKYVELRCDPISGHTALYWYRQSLGQGPEFLIYFQGTGAADDSGLPNDRFFAVRPEGSVSTLKIQRTERGDSAVYLCASSPGQAAETQYFGPGTRLLVL.

The chain combines TRBV7-3 with TRBJ2-7; 8 positions agree with TRBD2. Germline V CDR1 and CDR2: SGHTA, FQGTGA. This CDR3 region has 17 residues. With 5 bases clipped from V and 2 bases from J, the junction kept 14 bases outside the gene matches. In DNA form, the CDR3 reads TGTGCCAGCAGCACTTTAACTCTAGCGGGTGGCCCCTACGAGCAGTACTTC. This codes for CASSTLTLAGGPYEQYF.